This entry lists 6 T cell receptor beta chains sequenced from one sample in a study of control samples from healthy donors and cancer patients. The table came from immunoSEQ multiplex PCR; TCRdb's copy has only in-frame clones and leaves some out. The data contain some 120,000 clones, over 75% of them singletons. The material sequenced was blood. The receptors derive from a man between 18 and 35 years old in good health.

J is TRBJ2-7 and V is TRBV3-1 (or the pseudogene TRBV3-2); TRBD1 aligns across 8 bases. The CDR3 covers 15 residues. Germline V gene sequence: CDR1 LGHDT, CDR2 YNNKEL (reference sequence). The ends lost 0 bases at V and 5 bases at J; junction bases unmatched: 6. CDR3 residues: CASSQERQGLDEQYF. CDR3 nucleotides: TGTGCCAGCAGCCAAGAGCGACAGGGGTTGGACGAGCAGTACTTC.

The count of this clone is one. This chain links TRBV27 with TRBJ1-1; D is unclear. This CDR3 comprises 14 residues. Trimming cost V 2 bases and J 0 bases, with 7 bases left between them. Germline loops: CDR1 MNHEY, CDR2 SMNVEV (reference sequence). CDR3 in amino acids: CASSLTDMNTEAFF. The DNA of the CDR3 is TGTGCCAGCAGTTTAACCGATATGAACACTGAAGCTTTCTTT.

The chain joins TRBV27 to TRBJ2-1; TRBD2 matches 10 bases. CDR3 length: 17 residues. J was trimmed by 12 bases and V by 2 bases; bases with no gene match: 16. CDR1 MNHEY and CDR2 SMNVEV come from the germline V gene (reference sequence). The CDR3 nucleotides read TGTGCCAGCAGTTTAAGCTCGGGACTAGCGATATCGGCTTGGCAGTTCTTC. This codes for CASSLSSGLAISAWQFF.

The chain recombines TRBV6-2 or TRBV6-3 with TRBJ2-7; D perhaps matches TRBD1 (5 bases). CDR1 is MNHEY, CDR2 SVGEGT, per germline. The CDR3 totals 14 residues. Deletions cut 6 bases from V and 5 bases from J, with 17 bases between. The CDR3 DNA reads TGTGCCAGCAGCGTGGTCAGGGCGGCCCACGAGCAGTACTTC. It translates to CASSVVRAAHEQYF.

The chain uses TRBV4-3 and TRBJ1-1; D unclear. CDR3 length equals 14 residues. Trimming left V 0 bases short and J 5 bases short, with 10 bases between. The V gene's germline CDR1 is LGHNA and CDR2 YSLEER. CDR3 loop: CASSQDPGVTEAFF. DNA of the CDR3: TGCGCCAGCAGCCAAGATCCCGGGGTTACTGAAGCTTTCTTT.

This sequence joins TRBV28 and TRBJ1-6; D not certain. This CDR3 spans 13 amino acids. Germline V lookup: CDR1 MDHEN, CDR2 SYDVKM. The V gene lost 9 bases and the J gene lost 0 bases, with 6 bases spanning the gap. The CDR3: CASVSSYNSPLHF. The CDR3 region has the DNA TGTGCCAGTGTAAGCTCCTATAATTCACCCCTCCACTTT. The whole variable domain, remainder taken from reference TRBV28 and TRBJ1-6, is DVKVTQSSRYLVKRTGEKVFLECVQDMDHENMFWYRQDPGLGLRLIYFSYDVKMKEKGDIPEGYSVSREKKERFSLILESASTNQTSMYLCASVSSYNSPLHFGNGTRLTVT.